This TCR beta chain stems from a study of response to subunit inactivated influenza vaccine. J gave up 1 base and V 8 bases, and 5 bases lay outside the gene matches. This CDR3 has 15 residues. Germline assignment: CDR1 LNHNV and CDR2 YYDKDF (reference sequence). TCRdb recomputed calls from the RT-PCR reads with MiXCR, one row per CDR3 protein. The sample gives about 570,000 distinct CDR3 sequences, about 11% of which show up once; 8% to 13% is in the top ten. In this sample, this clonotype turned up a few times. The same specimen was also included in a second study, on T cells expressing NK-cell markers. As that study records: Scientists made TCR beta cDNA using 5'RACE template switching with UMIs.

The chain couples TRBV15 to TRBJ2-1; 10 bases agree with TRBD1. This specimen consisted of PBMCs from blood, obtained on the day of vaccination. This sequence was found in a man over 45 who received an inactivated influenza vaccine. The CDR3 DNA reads TGTGCCACCGGGGCGGGACAGGGGTCCTACAATGAGCAGTTCTTC. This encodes CATGAGQGSYNEQFF.